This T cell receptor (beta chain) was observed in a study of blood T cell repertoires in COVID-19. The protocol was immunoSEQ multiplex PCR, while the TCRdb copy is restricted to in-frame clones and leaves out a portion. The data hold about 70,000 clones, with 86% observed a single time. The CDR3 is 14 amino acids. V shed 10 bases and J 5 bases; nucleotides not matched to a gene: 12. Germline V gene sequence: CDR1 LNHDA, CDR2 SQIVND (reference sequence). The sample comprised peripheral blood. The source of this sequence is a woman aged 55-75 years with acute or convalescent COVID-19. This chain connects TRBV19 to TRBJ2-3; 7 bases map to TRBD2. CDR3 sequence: CATRGGAVVDTQYF. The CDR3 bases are TGTGCCACAAGGGGAGGGGCGGTAGTAGATACGCAGTATTTT.